The subject of this entry is one T cell receptor (beta chain). As processed by the authors: It was from reference gene primer amplification that nucleated cell counts were estimated. Clones were read by immunoSEQ multiplex PCR, and TCRdb kept only the in-frame ones, dropping some. The DNA was the basis for D and trimming; V, J and clone size are from that table. The sample yields roughly 130,000 clones, over 85% seen once. The data were taken from a study of blood T cell repertoires in COVID-19. In germline, CDR1 is SGHRS, CDR2 YFSETQ. V was cut by 4 bases and J by 5 bases, with 15 bases left in between. The CDR3 is 15 residues long.

Sequencing used peripheral blood. The sequence was collected from a man in his fifties or sixties with COVID-19, enrolled during active disease. This sequence joins TRBV5-1 and TRBJ2-2, with D possibly being TRBD1 (5 bases). DNA for the CDR3: TGCGCCAGCAGCAATAGACAGAGTCCGACCGGGGAGCTGTTTTTT. It is translated as CASSNRQSPTGELFF.